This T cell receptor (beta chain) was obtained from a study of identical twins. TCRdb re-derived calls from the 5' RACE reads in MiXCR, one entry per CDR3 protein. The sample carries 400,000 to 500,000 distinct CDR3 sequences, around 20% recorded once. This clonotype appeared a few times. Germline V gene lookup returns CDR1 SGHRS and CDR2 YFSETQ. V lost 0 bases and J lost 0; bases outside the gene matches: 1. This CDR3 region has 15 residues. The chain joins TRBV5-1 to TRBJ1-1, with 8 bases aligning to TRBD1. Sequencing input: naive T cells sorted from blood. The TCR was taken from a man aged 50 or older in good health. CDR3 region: CASSLGDRLNTEAFF. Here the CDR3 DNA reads TGCGCCAGCAGCTTGGGGGACAGGTTGAACACTGAAGCTTTCTTT.